The 27 T cell receptor beta chains in this list originate from one sample, sequenced in a study of blood T cells in healthy people across ages. A second about 7 to 12 cycle PCR used barcoded and J-beta primers. TCRdb recomputed calls from the 5' RACE reads with MiXCR, one row per CDR3 protein. The sample includes about 500,000 distinct CDR3 sequences, 20% to 30% seen only once; the top ten take around 10%. These data were also reused for a study on T cells of mothers and their children.

The sequencing input was blood. These receptors were obtained from a boy younger than 18 in good health.

The V gene is TRBV7-2, the J gene TRBJ1-1, with D possibly matching TRBD1 (5 bases). The CDR3 totals 13 residues. V lost 4 bases and J lost 11, with 17 bases in between. Germline CDR1 reads SGHTA; CDR2 reads FQGNSA. For the CDR3, the DNA is TGTGCCAGCAGCTCCCAAGTTGGGGCGGGCGCTTTCTTT. Its translation is CASSSQVGAGAFF.

The J gene is TRBJ2-1, the V gene TRBV6-4; unclear D gene. Per germline, CDR1 MRHNA and CDR2 SNTAGT. This CDR3 spans 13 amino acids. The germline V and J ends were trimmed by 0 bases and 9 bases, with 9 bases remaining between them. DNA for the CDR3: TGTGCCAGCAGTGACTCTCCCCCTAGTGAGCAGTTCTTC. This sequence encodes CASSDSPPSEQFF.

The table lists this clonotype with many counts. At one of its ends the junction is not consistent with the germline gene, which may arise from a read error. The chain has TRBV7-2 and TRBJ1-2; 11 positions match TRBD1. Germline V lookup: CDR1 SGHTA, CDR2 FQGNSA. CDR3 size: 15 residues. CDR3 nucleotide sequence: TGCGCCAGCAGCTTGGGACAGGGGGCTAACTATGGCTACACCTTC. This gives the protein CASSLGQGANYGYTF.

This clonotype was detected only a few times. This chain uses TRBV7-2 with TRBJ2-2, with unresolved D. The germline gives CDR1 SGHTA, CDR2 FQGNSA. The length of the CDR3 is 14 residues. The V end lost 2 bases, the J end lost 6 bases, and 10 bases lay between the germline ends. CDR3 loop: CASSLTRAAGELFF. The DNA of the CDR3 is TGTGCCAGCAGCTTAACAAGGGCGGCCGGGGAGCTGTTTTTT. Supplemented by reference TRBV7-2 and TRBJ2-2, the full variable domain reads GAGVSQSPSNKVTEKGKDVELRCDPISGHTALYWYRQSLGQGLEFLIYFQGNSAPDKSGLPSDRFSAERTGGSVSTLTIQRTQQEDSAVYLCASSLTRAAGELFFGEGSRLTVL.

V is TRBV28 and J is TRBJ2-1; D tentatively reads TRBD1 or TRBD2 (5 bases each). The CDR3 covers 11 residues. Trimming took 11 bases from V and 3 from J, leaving 8 bases between them. The germline gives CDR1 MDHEN, CDR2 SYDVKM. The CDR3 region is CAGGFYNEQFF. In nucleotides, the CDR3 is TGTGCCGGGGGATTCTACAATGAGCAGTTCTTC.

This clonotype was recorded a few times. J is TRBJ2-2 and V is TRBV2; D perhaps matches TRBD1 (5 bases). Germline V gene lookup returns CDR1 SNHLY and CDR2 FYNNEI. There are 14 residues in the CDR3. Trimming stripped 7 bases from V and 0 bases from J, with 9 bases between. The CDR3 sequence: CASKPTANTGELFF. As DNA, the CDR3 is TGTGCCAGCAAACCGACAGCGAACACCGGGGAGCTGTTTTTT.

Here the CDR3 reads CATSDRRTSGNNEQFF. CDR3 DNA: TGTGCCACCAGTGATCGACGGACTAGCGGCAACAATGAGCAGTTCTTC. The gene calls are TRBV24-1 and TRBJ2-1; 10 bases align to TRBD2. CDR3 length: 16 residues. The V gene end was trimmed by 3 bases and the J gene end by 5 bases; junction bases not matched to a gene: 6. Germline V gene sequence: CDR1 KGHDR, CDR2 SFDVKD.

This clonotype was seen only a few times. J is TRBJ2-1 and V is TRBV7-2; no definite D call. TRBJ2-7 matches the DNA end more closely, so the J call is doubtful. Germline CDR1 and CDR2: SGHTA and FQGNSA. The CDR3 is 12 amino acids. CDR3 in DNA: TGTGCCAGCAGCTTAAGCGACTGCGAGCAGTACTTC. It yields the protein CASSLSDCEQYF.

The table lists this clonotype with a few counts. The chain recombines TRBV12-3 or TRBV12-4 with TRBJ2-5; perhaps TRBD1 as D (6 bases). The CDR3 consists of 15 residues. V shed 2 bases and J shed 2 bases, with 12 bases lying between them. This CDR3 is CASSLYGTPQETQYF. DNA for the CDR3: TGTGCCAGCAGTTTATATGGGACACCACAAGAGACCCAGTACTTC.

This chain joins TRBV11-2 and TRBJ2-1; a possible D gene is TRBD1 (6 bases). This CDR3 contains 12 residues. The germline V and J ends were trimmed by 10 bases and 5 bases, with 12 bases remaining between them. Per germline, CDR1 SGHAT and CDR2 FQNNGV. CDR3 sequence reads: CATADRNNEQFF. Here the CDR3 DNA reads TGTGCCACCGCGGACAGAAACAATGAGCAGTTCTTC. Full variable domain (outside the CDR3, taken from reference TRBV11-2 and TRBJ2-1): EAGVAQSPRYKIIEKRQSVAFWCNPISGHATLYWYQQILGQGPKLLIQFQNNGVVDDSQLPKDRFSAERLKGVDSTLKIQPAKLEDSAVYLCATADRNNEQFFGPGTRLTVL.

V is TRBV5-1 and J is TRBJ2-5; the match to TRBD2 covers 8 bases. Germline V gene data show CDR1 as SGHRS and CDR2 as YFSETQ. The CDR3 has 16 amino acids. V dropped 0 bases and J dropped 0; count of bases not matched to a gene: 4. In DNA, the CDR3 is TGCGCCAGCAGCTTGGGCTTCGGGGGGGACCAAGAGACCCAGTACTTC. This encodes CASSLGFGGDQETQYF.

This clonotype was recorded many times. This chain links TRBV11-1 with TRBJ1-3, with a tentative D call TRBD1 (5 bases). The CDR3 length is 15 residues. CDR1 SGHAT and CDR2 FQDESV come from the germline V gene (reference sequence). V lost 5 bases, J lost 0 bases, and 11 bases lay in between. The CDR3 DNA is TGTGCCAGCAGCGTCCGGAGGGGCTCTGGAAACACCATATATTTT. This codes for CASSVRRGSGNTIYF. Full variable domain (missing parts from reference TRBV11-1 and TRBJ1-3): EAEVAQSPRYKITEKSQAVAFWCDPISGHATLYWYRQILGQGPELLVQFQDESVVDDSQLPKDRFSAERLKGVDSTLKIQPAELGDSAMYLCASSVRRGSGNTIYFGEGSWLTVV.

This clonotype appeared a few times. This chain links TRBV20-1 with TRBJ2-7; perhaps TRBD1 as D (5 bases). Germline CDR1 DFQATT, CDR2 SNEGSKA (reference sequence). The V end lost 6 bases, the J end lost 4 bases, and 16 bases lay between the germline ends. This CDR3 is built from 13 residues. The CDR3 coding sequence is TGCAGTGCGGTACCGACCGACAGATACGAGCAGTACTTC. Protein product: CSAVPTDRYEQYF.

This clonotype has just a few counts. J is TRBJ2-6 and V is TRBV30; D gene unclear. Germline CDR1 GTSNPN, CDR2 SVGIG (reference sequence). Trimming took off 1 base at V and 0 bases at J, with 4 bases between the two ends. This CDR3 contains 14 residues. DNA of the CDR3: TGTGCCTGGAGTGGGGACTCTGGGGCCAACGTCCTGACTTTC. Amino acid sequence: CAWSGDSGANVLTF.

The chain employs TRBV6-4 and TRBJ2-1; no reliable D call. The CDR3 spans 14 residues. Trimming took off 3 bases at V and 6 bases at J, with 12 bases between the two ends. Germline CDR1 and CDR2: MRHNA and SNTAGT. The CDR3 protein is CASSDNYVSNEQFF. CDR3 DNA sequence: TGTGCCAGCAGTGATAACTACGTGTCCAATGAGCAGTTCTTC.

About this clonotype itself: At one of its ends the junction is not consistent with the germline gene, which may arise from a read error. This chain links TRBV13 with TRBJ2-5; 7 positions match TRBD2. Germline CDR1 reads PRHDT; CDR2 reads FYEKMQ (reference sequence). CDR3 size: 21 residues. The chain's CDR3 is CASSLGLVRGSFLGYQEAQYF. The CDR3 bases are TGTGCCAGCAGCTTAGGCCTAGTGCGGGGGTCCTTTCTAGGGTACCAAGAGGCCCAGTACTTC.

The chain has TRBV10-3 and TRBJ1-3; TRBD1 might be the D (6 bases). The V end was cut by 10 bases, the J end by 4 bases, with 11 bases between. Per germline, CDR1 ENHRY and CDR2 SYGVKD. The CDR3 has 12 amino acids. The CDR3 is CATGQKGNTIYF. The CDR3 nucleotides read TGTGCCACCGGACAGAAAGGAAACACCATATATTTT.

Note on this clonotype: Mismatch with germline at one junction end may stem from a read error. The rearrangement joins TRBV29-1 to TRBJ1-2, with no clear D. CDR1 and CDR2 from the germline V gene are SQVTM and ANQGSEA. This CDR3 has 9 amino acids. The CDR3: CSVESATNF. CDR3 in DNA: TGCAGCGTTGAATCTGCGACAAACTTC.

The V and J genes are TRBV27 and TRBJ1-2; the D gene is possibly TRBD1 (6 bases). The CDR3 consists of 12 residues. The V end lost 3 bases, the J end lost 6 bases, and 8 bases lay between the germline ends. Germline CDR1 and CDR2: MNHEY and SMNVEV (reference sequence). The CDR3 sequence is CASSFWGHGYTF. CDR3 DNA: TGTGCCAGCAGTTTTTGGGGGCATGGCTACACCTTC.

The J gene is TRBJ1-2, the V gene TRBV5-1, with D perhaps matching TRBD1 (6 bases). Between the trimmed V and J ends, which lost 1 base and 5 bases, there was a span of 27 bases. This CDR3 has 19 residues. Germline CDR1 SGHRS, CDR2 YFSETQ. The CDR3 bases are TGCGCCAGCAGCTTGTCATATCGGTCGAGACAGGAGAGTCTGTATGGCTACACCTTC. As protein: CASSLSYRSRQESLYGYTF.

This clonotype was observed many times. The chain recombines TRBV6-2 or TRBV6-3 with TRBJ2-5; the D is unclear. V lost 4 bases and J lost 5, with 11 bases in between. This CDR3 is 13 amino acids long. Germline V gene sequence: CDR1 MNHEY, CDR2 SVGEGT. This CDR3 reads CASSSGEVETQYF. The CDR3 DNA reads as TGTGCCAGCAGTTCAGGAGAGGTCGAGACCCAGTACTTC.

This clonotype was counted between two and nine times. The gene calls are TRBV9 and TRBJ1-5; D is unresolved. V lost 0 bases and J 0 bases, leaving 4 bases between the germline ends. The CDR3 covers 14 residues. Germline assignment: CDR1 SGDLS and CDR2 YYNGEE. CDR3 DNA: TGTGCCAGCAGCGTAGCCAGTAGCAATCAGCCCCAGCATTTT. Its translation: CASSVASSNQPQHF.

The genes are TRBV5-6 and TRBJ2-6; a possible D gene is TRBD2 (6 bases). The CDR3 spans 16 residues. Looked up from germline, CDR1 is SGHDT and CDR2 is YYEEEE. Between the trimmed V and J ends, which lost 5 bases and 0 bases, there was a span of 12 bases. CDR3 DNA sequence: TGTGCCAGCAGGGCGACCGGGAGCTCTGGGGCCAACGTCCTGACTTTC. Its translation: CASRATGSSGANVLTF.

This clonotype was counted a single time. The V and J genes are TRBV6-2 or TRBV6-3 and TRBJ2-3; D possibly corresponds to TRBD1 (5 bases). Germline lookup yields CDR1 MNHEY and CDR2 SVGEGT. Trimming took off 2 bases at V and 4 bases at J, with 10 bases between the two ends. The CDR3 has 14 residues. The CDR3 sequence: CASSYGAFPDTQYF. In DNA, the CDR3 is TGTGCCAGCAGTTACGGGGCATTTCCAGATACGCAGTATTTT.

This clonotype was counted between two and nine times. This chain connects TRBV6-2 or TRBV6-3 to TRBJ1-4, with a weak D call TRBD1 (5 bases). The ends were cut back, 2 bases at V and 6 bases at J, with 10 bases in the middle. Germline V gives CDR1 MNHEY, CDR2 SVGEGT. This CDR3 has 14 amino acids. The CDR3 loop reads CASSYVGRDEKLFF. CDR3 DNA sequence: TGTGCCAGCAGTTACGTCGGCAGGGATGAAAAACTGTTTTTT.

The sample holds a few counts of this clonotype. The rearrangement links TRBV5-6 to TRBJ2-1; 9 bases agree with TRBD2. CDR1 is SGHDT, CDR2 YYEEEE, per germline. This CDR3 spans 15 amino acids. The J segment lost 2 bases and the V segment lost 2 bases, leaving 2 bases of the junction unmatched. The CDR3 reads CASSFSGSPYNEQFF. DNA of the CDR3: TGTGCCAGCAGCTTTAGCGGGAGCCCCTACAATGAGCAGTTCTTC. The variable domain in full, with the rest retrieved from reference TRBV5-6 and TRBJ2-1, is DAGVTQSPTHLIKTRGQQVTLRCSPKSGHDTVSWYQQALGQGPQFIFQYYEEEERQRGNFPDRFSGHQFPNYSSELNVNALLLGDSALYLCASSFSGSPYNEQFFGPGTRLTVL.

This clonotype was counted at least ten times. A read error may account for a junction end that differs from germline. The J gene is TRBJ2-2, the V gene TRBV5-1; D is undetermined. The CDR3 extends over 12 amino acids. Per the germline V gene, CDR1 is SGHRS and CDR2 is YFSETQ. This CDR3 is CASSLNTGELFF. The CDR3 DNA sequence: TGTGCCAGCAGTCTAAACACCGGGGAGCTGTTTTTT.